This TCR beta chain was sequenced during a study of blood T cell repertoires in COVID-19. Study background: The United States, Italy and Spain provided the acute and convalescent COVID-19 samples. In each case, the material was cDNA or gDNA derived from T cells, B-cell-depleted T cells, or PBMCs.

Authors' analysis steps: Using reference gene primer amplification, nucleated cell counts were estimated. Sequenced by immunoSEQ multiplex PCR; TCRdb stores in-frame clones only, minus some. V, J and clone size were drawn from that table, and D and trimming were deduced from the DNA. The table has approximately 170,000 clones, around nine tenths seen once; the top ten hold roughly a sixth. CDR1 and CDR2 (germline): MNHEY, SVGAGI. V shed 0 bases and J shed 5 bases, with 7 bases lying between them. The CDR3 extends over 13 amino acids. The material sequenced was peripheral blood. The origin of this receptor is a man aged 60-69 years with active or convalescent COVID-19. The J gene is TRBJ1-2, the V gene TRBV6-5; D gene unclear. This chain's CDR3 is CASSYSPGYGYTF. CDR3 nucleotide sequence: TGTGCCAGCAGTTACTCCCCAGGATATGGCTACACCTTC.